In its sample, the clone carrying this TCR beta chain was seen once. What it binds is not known. This CDR3 region has 12 residues. V lost 7 bases and J lost 8, with 12 bases in between. The V gene's germline CDR1 is MDHEN and CDR2 SYDVKM. This specimen comes from a study of T cell clones after liver transplantation. Study observations and caveats: A significant post-transplant drop in circulating graft-donor-reactive CD4 TCRbeta sequences occurred in most of the 8 subjects.

Clones were sequenced by immunoSEQ multiplex PCR, and TCRdb holds only the in-frame ones, with some missing. The table lists around 100,000 clones, about 88% of them singletons. The receptor was derived from a human patient who received a liver transplant. Some T cells could come from the graft donor. The chain employs TRBV28 and TRBJ2-1; no clear D gene. This sample comprised CD4+ T cells from blood, obtained around 48 months after liver transplant. This CDR3 reads CASTPGGDEQFF. The CDR3 bases are TGTGCCAGCACCCCCGGTGGGGATGAGCAGTTCTTC.